A single sample gave rise to the 15 T cell receptor beta chains below, sequenced in a study of CD8+CD57+ T cells in acquired aplastic anemia. Profiling of TCR beta VDJ combinations and CDR3 sequences used genomic DNA as template. TCRdb re-analysed the reads in MiXCR, keeping a single row per CDR3 protein. Of about 170,000 distinct CDR3 sequences in the sample, about 64% were seen once. The sample taken for sequencing was sorted CD4+, CD8+, or CD8+CD57+ T cells (not recorded which) from PBMCs. The receptors stem from a human donor in good health.

The chain has TRBV9 and TRBJ2-7, with TRBD2 matching over 14 bases. Germline lookup yields CDR1 SGDLS and CDR2 YYNGEE. After removal of 3 bases from V and 9 bases from J, the junction contained 2 bases not matched to a gene. The CDR3 contains 13 residues. The CDR3 is CASSAGTSGRQYF. The CDR3 coding sequence is TGTGCCAGCAGCGCCGGGACTAGCGGGAGGCAGTACTTC.

The genes are TRBV6-4 and TRBJ1-5; D is perhaps TRBD1 (5 bases). CDR3 size: 16 residues. Germline CDR1 is MRHNA and CDR2 is SNTAGT. V was cut by 1 base and J by 1 base, with 11 bases left in between. CDR3 in DNA: TGTGCCAGCAGTGACTTTTTACAGGCAAGCAATCAGCCCCAGCATTTT. Translation gives CASSDFLQASNQPQHF.

V gene TRBV19 combines with J gene TRBJ2-7; D gene uncertain. The CDR3 consists of 15 residues. CDR1 and CDR2 (germline): LNHDA, SQIVND (reference sequence). V was pared by 6 bases and J by 5 bases, with 20 bases between. CDR3 in DNA: TGTGCCAGTAGCCCATTCGAAACCACGGGCCACGAGCAGTACTTC. This codes for CASSPFETTGHEQYF.

J is TRBJ2-7 and V is TRBV15; D is unclear. V was trimmed by 0 bases and J by 7 bases, leaving 16 bases between them. The germline gives CDR1 LNHNV, CDR2 YYDKDF (reference sequence). The CDR3 is 15 amino acids. The CDR3 coding sequence is TGTGCCACCAGCAGAGAGGGCGGACCGCCTAGGGAGCAGTACTTC. Translating gives CATSREGGPPREQYF.

A few counts support this clonotype. The chain has TRBV4-1 and TRBJ2-5; 7 bases match TRBD1. The CDR3 loop spans 16 amino acids. V dropped 0 bases and J dropped 4; count of bases not matched to a gene: 8. In germline, CDR1 is MGHRA, CDR2 YSYEKL. This CDR3 is CASSQDARGRGETQYF. CDR3 bases: TGCGCCAGCAGCCAAGATGCGAGGGGGCGCGGAGAGACCCAGTACTTC.

This clonotype was counted ten times or more. The V and J genes are TRBV24-1 and TRBJ1-2; TRBD1 aligns across 8 bases. CDR1 and CDR2 from the germline V gene are KGHDR and SFDVKD. This CDR3 contains 14 residues. V was pared by 4 bases and J by 4 bases, with 4 bases of the junction left unmatched. The CDR3 DNA follows: TGTGCCACCAGTGACCCGGACAGGGCCTATGGCTACACCTTC. Translated, it gives CATSDPDRAYGYTF.

In this sample, this clonotype turned up many times. The V and J genes are TRBV13 and TRBJ2-2, with a tentative D call TRBD2 (6 bases). Germline V gene sequence: CDR1 PRHDT, CDR2 FYEKMQ (reference sequence). V shed 4 bases and J shed 0 bases, with 9 bases lying between them. The CDR3 extends over 15 amino acids. This CDR3 is CASSSRRANTGELFF. The CDR3 DNA follows: TGTGCCAGCAGCTCACGGAGGGCGAACACCGGGGAGCTGTTTTTT.

J is TRBJ2-1 and V is TRBV20-1; D perhaps matches TRBD2 (6 bases). V was clipped by 6 bases and J by 8 bases, with 11 bases between them. Germline lookup yields CDR1 DFQATT and CDR2 SNEGSKA (reference sequence). CDR3 length: 11 amino acids. The CDR3 sequence is CSARDFYEQFF. CDR3 coding DNA: TGCAGTGCGAGGGACTTCTATGAGCAGTTCTTC.

This clonotype was found many times. The J gene is TRBJ2-7, the V gene TRBV13, with a weak D call TRBD2 (6 bases). The CDR3 spans 13 residues. The ends were cut back, 5 bases at V and 7 bases at J, with 15 bases in the middle. The germline CDR1 and CDR2 sequences are PRHDT and FYEKMQ (reference sequence). CDR3 amino acids: CASSRGGGSEQYF. Here the CDR3 DNA reads TGTGCCAGCAGCCGAGGTGGAGGGTCTGAGCAGTACTTC.

The J gene is TRBJ2-5, the V gene TRBV25-1; D might be TRBD1 (6 bases). The CDR3 loop spans 16 amino acids. Looked up from germline, CDR1 is MGHDK and CDR2 is SYGVNS. V gave up 2 bases and J gave up 1 base, with 14 bases separating them. This CDR3 reads CASSERGKGGQETQYF. As DNA, the CDR3 is TGTGCCAGCAGTGAACGAGGTAAAGGGGGCCAAGAGACCCAGTACTTC.

The V and J genes are TRBV10-3 and TRBJ1-2; no clear D. Germline CDR1 is ENHRY and CDR2 is SYGVKD. V lost 9 bases and J lost 8, with 16 bases in between. The CDR3 covers 12 residues. The CDR3 protein is CAIRMYELGYTF. The CDR3 DNA sequence: TGTGCCATTCGGATGTATGAGTTGGGCTACACCTTC.

This clonotype was recorded once. The chain is built from TRBV7-2 and TRBJ2-1; D is ambiguous. Trimming left V 5 bases short and J 10 bases short, with 12 bases between. The CDR3 covers 12 residues. Germline values: CDR1 SGHTA, CDR2 FQGNSA. This CDR3 is CASSQKGWEQFF. As DNA, the CDR3 is TGTGCCAGCAGCCAAAAAGGATGGGAGCAGTTCTTC.

The rearrangement uses TRBV7-8 and TRBJ1-1; D unresolved. The CDR3 loop spans 13 amino acids. The V gene lost 3 bases and the J gene lost 8 bases, with 13 bases spanning the gap. The V gene's germline CDR1 is SGHVS and CDR2 FQNEAQ. The CDR3 loop is CASSFQQRSEAFF. The CDR3 DNA reads as TGTGCCAGCAGCTTCCAACAGCGCAGCGAAGCTTTCTTT.

The count of this clonotype is one. This chain connects TRBV2 to TRBJ2-7; the match to TRBD2 covers 11 bases. Per the germline V gene, CDR1 is SNHLY and CDR2 is FYNNEI. The CDR3 contains 14 residues. V was pared by 6 bases and J by 4 bases, with 5 bases of the junction left unmatched. This CDR3 reads CASRDSGGAYEQYF. The CDR3 region has the DNA TGTGCCAGCAGAGATAGCGGGGGGGCTTACGAGCAGTACTTC.

This clonotype was found a few times. The genes are TRBV20-1 and TRBJ2-3; tentative D call: TRBD2 (5 bases). The V end was cut by 6 bases, the J end by 8 bases, with 21 bases between. Germline assignment: CDR1 DFQATT and CDR2 SNEGSKA (reference sequence). The CDR3 runs 14 residues. As DNA, the CDR3 is TGCAGTGCCCCATCCGGGATGGGCTTCGGTACGCAGTATTTT. This translates into CSAPSGMGFGTQYF.